The T cell receptor beta chain under discussion was sequenced for a study of cytotoxic CD8 clonotypes in ibrutinib-treated CLL. About 2.2 micrograms of genomic DNA came from cryopreserved PBMCs for TCR beta libraries. Sequencing was designed to attain a depth spanning 1 in 200,000 to 1 in 1 million T cells. Here immunoSEQ multiplex PCR was the method, and the copy in TCRdb shows in-frame clones only, minus some. The data hold about 40,000 clones, with 65% to 70% observed a single time. The CDR3 consists of 12 residues. The ends were cut back, 2 bases at V and 4 bases at J, with 5 bases in the middle. The V gene's germline CDR1 is SGHRS and CDR2 YFSETQ.

The receptor comes from a human donor with chronic lymphocytic leukemia. The V and J genes are TRBV5-1 and TRBJ2-3; D not resolved. The sequenced sample was PBMCs, obtained at disease progression, from a patient treated with ibrutinib. CDR3 amino acids: CASSFGSDTQYF. As DNA, the CDR3 is TGCGCCAGCAGCTTCGGCTCAGATACGCAGTATTTT.